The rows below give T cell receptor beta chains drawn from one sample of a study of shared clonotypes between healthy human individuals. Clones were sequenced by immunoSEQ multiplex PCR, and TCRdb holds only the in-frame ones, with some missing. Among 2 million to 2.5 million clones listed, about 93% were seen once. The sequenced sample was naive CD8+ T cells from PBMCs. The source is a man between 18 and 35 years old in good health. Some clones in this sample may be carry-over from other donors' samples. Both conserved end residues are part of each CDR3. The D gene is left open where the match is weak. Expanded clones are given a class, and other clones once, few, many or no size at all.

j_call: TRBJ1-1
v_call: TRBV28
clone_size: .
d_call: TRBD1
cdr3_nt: TGTGCCAGCAGTTTACCCCCCGGACAGGGGGCTCTGAACACTGAAGCTTTCTTT
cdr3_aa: CASSLPPGQGALNTEAFF

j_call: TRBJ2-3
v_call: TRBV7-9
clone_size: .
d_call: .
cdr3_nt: TGTGCCAGCAGCTCCCATGTCATAGGGGCAGATACGCAGTATTTT
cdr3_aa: CASSSHVIGADTQYF

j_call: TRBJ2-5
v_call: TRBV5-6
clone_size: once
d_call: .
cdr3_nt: TGTGCCAGCAGCTTGGGTCAATCTAGGGCGGAGACCCAGTACTTC
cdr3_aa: CASSLGQSRAETQYF

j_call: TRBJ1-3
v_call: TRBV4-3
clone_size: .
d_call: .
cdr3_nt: TGCGCCAGCAGCCCCTCAATCGGGTACACCATATATTTT
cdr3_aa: CASSPSIGYTIYF

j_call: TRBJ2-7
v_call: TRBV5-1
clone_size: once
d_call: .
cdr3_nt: TGCGCCAGCAGCTTGGCCTTTGGTCCGGCCTACGAGCAGTACTTC
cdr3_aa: CASSLAFGPAYEQYF

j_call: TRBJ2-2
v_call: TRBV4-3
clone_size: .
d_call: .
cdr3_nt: TGCGCCAGCAGCCAAGATACAGGCCCCATGGTAAACACCGGGGAGCTGTTTTTT
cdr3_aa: CASSQDTGPMVNTGELFF

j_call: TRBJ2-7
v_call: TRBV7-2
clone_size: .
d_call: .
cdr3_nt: TGTGCCAGCAGCGACCCGATCACGGGCACCCTCTACGAGCAGTACTTC
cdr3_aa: CASSDPITGTLYEQYF

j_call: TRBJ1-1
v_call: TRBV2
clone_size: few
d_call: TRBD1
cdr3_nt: TGTGCCAGCATTCCTCCGGGACAGGGGGCTCGGACTGAAGCTTTCTTT
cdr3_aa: CASIPPGQGARTEAFF

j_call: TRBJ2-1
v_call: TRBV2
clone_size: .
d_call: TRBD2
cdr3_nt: TGTGCCAGCAGTGTGGCTAGCGGGAGGGCAATGGATGAGCAGTTCTTC
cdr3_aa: CASSVASGRAMDEQFF

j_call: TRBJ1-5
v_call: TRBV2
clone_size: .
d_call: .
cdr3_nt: TGTGCCAGCACCGAGGGGGGGGCGGGCAATCAGCCCCAGCATTTT
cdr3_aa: CASTEGGAGNQPQHF

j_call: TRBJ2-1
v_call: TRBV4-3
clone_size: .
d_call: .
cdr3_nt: TGCGCCAGCAGCCAAAAGCGGCAGGAGCAGTTCTTC
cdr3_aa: CASSQKRQEQFF

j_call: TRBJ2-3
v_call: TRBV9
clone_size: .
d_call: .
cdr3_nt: TGTGCCAGCAGTATAGGGGGAGATACGCAGTATTTT
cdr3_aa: CASSIGGDTQYF

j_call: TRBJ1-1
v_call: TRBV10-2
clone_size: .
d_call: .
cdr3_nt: TGCGCCAGCAGATATGGGACTGTGAACACTGAAGCTTTCTTT
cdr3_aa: CASRYGTVNTEAFF

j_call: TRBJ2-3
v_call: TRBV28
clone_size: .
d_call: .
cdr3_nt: TGTGCCAGCAGAATCGACCGTAGCGCCTCCCAGAATACGCAGTATTTT
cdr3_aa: CASRIDRSASQNTQYF

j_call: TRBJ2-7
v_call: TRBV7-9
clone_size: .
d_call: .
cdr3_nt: TGTGCCAGCAGCTTTGGGGACTCAATATTGCCCTACGAGCAGTACTTC
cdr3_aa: CASSFGDSILPYEQYF

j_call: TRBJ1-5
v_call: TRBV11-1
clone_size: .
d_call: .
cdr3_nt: TGTGCCAGCAGCTTAGGGGGGGGTCAGCCCCAGCATTTT
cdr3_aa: CASSLGGGQPQHF

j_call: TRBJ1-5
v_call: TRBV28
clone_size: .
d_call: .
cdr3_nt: TGTGCCAGCAGTACCAAAACAGGAGGACTAGTCAATCAGCCCCAGCATTTT
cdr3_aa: CASSTKTGGLVNQPQHF

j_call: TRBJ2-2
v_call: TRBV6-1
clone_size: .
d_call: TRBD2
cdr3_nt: TGTGCCAGCAGCCCCCTAGCGGGAACCGGGGAGCTGTTTTTT
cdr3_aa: CASSPLAGTGELFF

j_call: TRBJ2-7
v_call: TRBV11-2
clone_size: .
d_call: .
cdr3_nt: TGTGCCAGCAGCTTAATGCGGGGCAAGCTTGAGCAGTACTTC
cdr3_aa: CASSLMRGKLEQYF

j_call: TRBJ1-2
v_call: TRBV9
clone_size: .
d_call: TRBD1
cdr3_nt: TGTGCCAGCAGCGGATGGACAGGAGATAACTATGGCTACACCTTC
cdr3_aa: CASSGWTGDNYGYTF

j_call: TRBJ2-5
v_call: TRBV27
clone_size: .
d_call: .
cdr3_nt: TGTGCCAGCACCTTCGGGGTAGGAGAGACCCAGTACTTC
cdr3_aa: CASTFGVGETQYF

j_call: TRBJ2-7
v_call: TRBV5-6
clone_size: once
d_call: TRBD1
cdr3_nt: TGTGCCAGCAGCGTCAGGGGACAGGACTACGAGCAGTACTTC
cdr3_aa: CASSVRGQDYEQYF

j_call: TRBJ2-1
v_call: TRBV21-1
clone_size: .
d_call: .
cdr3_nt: TGTGCCAGCAGCCCCCATAGTGGACTAGCGGGAGGTGCGGATGAGCAGTTCTTC
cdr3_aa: CASSPHSGLAGGADEQFF

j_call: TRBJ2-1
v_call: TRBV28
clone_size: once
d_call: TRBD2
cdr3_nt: TGTGCCAGCAGTTTGCTAGCGGGAGGTGAGAAGTTCTTC
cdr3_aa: CASSLLAGGEKFF

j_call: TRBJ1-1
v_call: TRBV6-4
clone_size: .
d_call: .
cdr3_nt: TGTGCCAGCAGTCAGGGGCTGAACACTGAAGCTTTCTTT
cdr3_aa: CASSQGLNTEAFF

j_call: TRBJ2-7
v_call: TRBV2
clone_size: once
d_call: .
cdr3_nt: TGTGCCAGCAGTGAAGCGGGGGCCACACGCTACGAGCAGTACTTC
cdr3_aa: CASSEAGATRYEQYF

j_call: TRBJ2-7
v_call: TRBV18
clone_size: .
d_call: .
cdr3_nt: TGTGCCAGCTCCCCCCCCTGGACAGCTTCCTACGAGCAGTACTTC
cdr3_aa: CASSPPWTASYEQYF